Only a few counts were recorded for the clone carrying this TCR beta chain. Its antigen is not identified. Preparing the TCRbeta library involved the use of unique molecular identifiers. TCRdb re-analysed the PCR reads in MiXCR, keeping a single row per CDR3 protein. Altogether about 250,000 distinct CDR3 sequences are present, about 24% being singletons, with the ten largest covering 4% to 5.5%. These data belong to a study of T-cell reconstitution after alpha-beta-depleted transplantation in children. Points from the study as a whole: Reportedly, only several hundred clones from non-depleted graft cells drove alpha-beta T-cell counts at about two months.

V shed 2 bases and J 5 bases; nucleotides not matched to a gene: 6. CDR3 length: 15 residues. J is TRBJ2-1 and V is TRBV12-3 or TRBV12-4; 7 nucleotides line up with TRBD2. This receptor was obtained from a female patient aged 2-10 years who had a stem cell transplant for congenital amegakaryocytic thrombocytopenia, so the T cells may come from the graft donor. The specimen was PBMCs, mostly from graft donor cells, collected 360 days after TCRalphabeta/CD19-depleted stem cell transplant. The CDR3 protein is CASSLRLAVNNEQFF. CDR3 bases: TGTGCCAGCAGTTTAAGGCTAGCGGTTAACAATGAGCAGTTCTTC.